A single sample gave rise to the 17 T cell receptor beta chains below, sequenced in a study of T cell repertoires and HLA-DP antigens. Measured with immunoSEQ multiplex PCR; TCRdb has only the in-frame clones, and not every one. The sample comprises 65,000 to 95,000 clones, about 80% of which are singletons, and 1.6% rests with the top ten. These TCRs are of unknown antigen specificity. Sequenced sample: CD4+ T cells from PBMCs. The receptor source for this set is a man aged 60 to 69 in good health and CMV-seronegative.

This clone was observed a few times. The chain couples TRBV10-3 to TRBJ1-3; D remains unclear. V lost 6 bases and J lost 3, with 9 bases in between. CDR3 size: 13 residues. Germline V gene sequence: CDR1 ENHRY, CDR2 SYGVKD. CDR3 sequence: CAIRGWDGNTIYF. The CDR3 DNA reads as TGTGCCATCAGGGGTTGGGATGGAAACACCATATATTTT.

J is TRBJ1-6 and V is TRBV4-3; 11 bases line up with TRBD1. CDR1 is LGHNA and CDR2 is YSLEER in the germline V gene. Germline trimming cut 0 bases from V and 6 bases from J; bases unmatched to any gene: 1. The CDR3 totals 16 residues. CDR3 bases: TGCGCCAGCAGCCAAGACGGGACAGGGGGTAATTCACCCCTCCACTTT. This codes for CASSQDGTGGNSPLHF.

The V gene is TRBV5-4, the J gene TRBJ1-2; maybe TRBD1 (5 bases). This CDR3 comprises 15 residues. V lost 0 bases to trimming and J lost 4 bases, with 13 bases between them. Germline lookup yields CDR1 SGHNT and CDR2 YYREEE (reference sequence). The chain's CDR3 is CASSLEPGSGYGYTF. The CDR3 nucleotides read TGTGCCAGCAGCTTGGAGCCAGGGTCGGGCTATGGCTACACCTTC.

J is TRBJ1-2 and V is TRBV28; perhaps TRBD1 as D (5 bases). Germline V CDR1 and CDR2: MDHEN, SYDVKM. The CDR3 consists of 15 residues. V was pared by 5 bases and J by 8 bases, with 21 bases between. The CDR3 loop is CASSPDSGGARGYTF. Here the CDR3 DNA reads TGTGCCAGCAGTCCGGACTCAGGAGGGGCTCGCGGCTACACCTTC.

The CDR3 region is CASSHGTSGSRETQYF. Written as DNA, the CDR3 is TGCGCCAGCAGCCACGGGACTAGCGGGAGTCGAGAGACCCAGTACTTC. The chain combines TRBV5-1 with TRBJ2-5, with TRBD2 identical over 14 bases. After removal of 4 bases from V and 4 bases from J, the junction contained 6 bases not matched to a gene. CDR3 length equals 16 residues. CDR1 is SGHRS, CDR2 YFSETQ, per germline. Full variable domain (outside the CDR3, taken from reference TRBV5-1 and TRBJ2-5): KAGVTQTPRYLIKTRGQQVTLSCSPISGHRSVSWYQQTPGQGLQFLFEYFSETQRNKGNFPGRFSGRQFSNSRSEMNVSTLELGDSALYLCASSHGTSGSRETQYFGPGTRLLVL.

The V call is TRBV5-1, the J call TRBJ1-1; D not certain. The CDR3 spans 14 residues. The germline CDR1 and CDR2 sequences are SGHRS and YFSETQ. Trimming removed 0 bases at V and 6 bases at J, with 12 bases between. CDR3 amino acids: CASSLGEGFSEAFF. As DNA, the CDR3 is TGCGCCAGCAGCTTGGGGGAAGGATTCTCTGAAGCTTTCTTT.

The chain employs TRBV2 and TRBJ2-4, with no clear D. Trimming pared 3 bases from V and 5 bases from J, leaving 14 bases between. Per the germline V gene, CDR1 is SNHLY and CDR2 is FYNNEI. The CDR3 contains 15 residues. The CDR3 DNA sequence: TGTGCCAGCAGTGAGATGTCCGGTAGACAAAACATTCAGTACTTC. Translation gives CASSEMSGRQNIQYF.

The V gene is TRBV18, the J gene TRBJ1-2; 7 bases agree with TRBD1. Germline CDR1 reads KGHSH; CDR2 reads LQKENI. The CDR3 totals 12 residues. The J segment lost 6 bases and the V segment lost 4 bases, leaving 2 bases of the junction unmatched. CDR3 in DNA: TGTGCCAGCTCACGCCAGGGGGATGGCTACACCTTC. It encodes CASSRQGDGYTF.

The gene calls are TRBV5-1 and TRBJ2-1; 8 bases align to TRBD1. The ends lost 3 bases at V and 2 bases at J; junction bases unmatched: 4. Per the germline V gene, CDR1 is SGHRS and CDR2 is YFSETQ. The CDR3 length is 15 residues. The CDR3 spells CASSSGTGPYNEQFF. The CDR3 DNA reads as TGCGCCAGCAGCTCCGGGACAGGTCCCTACAATGAGCAGTTCTTC.

The V gene is TRBV7-8, the J gene TRBJ2-5; 9 nucleotides align to TRBD1. The CDR3 sequence is 17 residues long. Trimming at V came to 4 bases and at J to 5 bases, leaving 14 bases not matched to a gene. Germline values: CDR1 SGHVS, CDR2 FQNEAQ. CDR3 in DNA: TGTGCCAGCAGCTCTAACAACAGGGGGCGTTTTTGGGAGACCCAGTACTTC. Translated: CASSSNNRGRFWETQYF.

This chain joins TRBV9 and TRBJ1-2; TRBD1 aligns across 10 bases. CDR1 is SGDLS and CDR2 is YYNGEE in the germline V gene. V shed 4 bases and J 4 bases; nucleotides not matched to a gene: 10. The CDR3 has 16 amino acids. CDR3 in DNA: TGTGCCAGCAGCACACAGACAGGGGGCGCGGGCTATGGCTACACCTTC. Translating it yields CASSTQTGGAGYGYTF.

V and J are TRBV2 and TRBJ2-3, with D unresolved. This CDR3 is built from 13 residues. V lost 4 bases, J lost 1 base, and 6 bases lay in between. Germline lookup yields CDR1 SNHLY and CDR2 FYNNEI. The CDR3 is CASSASGTDTQYF. In DNA form, the CDR3 reads TGTGCCAGCAGTGCCTCGGGCACAGATACGCAGTATTTT.

The table lists this clone with a count of one. The gene calls are TRBV5-1 and TRBJ1-1; a weak D match, TRBD1 (6 bases). CDR1 and CDR2 (germline): SGHRS, YFSETQ. The CDR3 totals 13 residues. V lost 0 bases and J lost 3, with 6 bases in between. The CDR3 DNA is TGCGCCAGCAGCTTGGGGGGGCACACTGAAGCTTTCTTT. Amino acids: CASSLGGHTEAFF.

The chain joins TRBV19 to TRBJ2-2, with D tentatively TRBD1 or TRBD2 (5 bases each). CDR3 length: 16 amino acids. V lost 3 bases, J lost 4 bases, and 15 bases lay in between. Germline values: CDR1 LNHDA, CDR2 SQIVND (reference sequence). The CDR3, as DNA: TGTGCCAGTAGTATGCGGGCAAGGGGTAGCACCGGGGAGCTGTTTTTT. It specifies CASSMRARGSTGELFF.

This chain links TRBV6-7 with TRBJ1-6; TRBD1 matches 7 bases. TRBV6-7 is an ORF; its function is uncertain. The CDR3 runs 17 residues. The junction had 9 bases not matched to a gene; V was cut back by 7 bases and J by 0 bases. This CDR3 reads CASNRGGDSSYNSPLHF. The CDR3 DNA sequence: TGTGCCAGCAACCGAGGGGGGGACAGCTCCTATAATTCACCCCTCCACTTT.

This clone was recorded once. Here the CDR3 DNA reads TGTGCCAGCAGCTTGACTAGCGGGAGTAATGGTGAGCAGTTCTTC. It translates to CASSLTSGSNGEQFF. J is TRBJ2-1 and V is TRBV5-5; 11 bases line up with TRBD2. CDR1 and CDR2 (germline): SGHKS, YYEKEE (reference sequence). The junction had 6 bases not matched to a gene; V was cut back by 1 base and J by 9 bases. The length of the CDR3 is 15 residues.

V usage is TRBV6-1 and J usage is TRBJ2-7; 10 bases line up with TRBD2. Germline V CDR1 and CDR2: MNHNS, SASEGT. The CDR3 has 15 amino acids. V trimming: 6 bases; J trimming: 3 bases; junction bases outside the gene matches: 8. In DNA form, the CDR3 reads TGTGCCAGCAGACTAGGGGCTAGCGGGAGCTACGAGCAGTACGTC. Translation: CASRLGASGSYEQYV.